This T cell receptor beta chain was documented in a study of T cell responses to AZD1222 COVID-19 vaccine. This CDR3 region has 10 residues. Germline V CDR1 and CDR2: SQVTM, ANQGSEA. V was clipped by 6 bases and J by 3 bases, with 6 bases between them. Sequenced by immunoSEQ multiplex PCR; TCRdb stores in-frame clones only, minus some. The table has 250,000 to 300,000 clones, around 93% seen once. The sequence was collected from an adult who received the AZD1222 COVID-19 vaccine. This chain links TRBV29-1 with TRBJ2-7; the D is unclear. The material was peripheral blood, obtained 28 days after the second AZD1222 dose. CDR3 sequence reads: CSVSDYEQYF. The CDR3 nucleotides read TGCAGCGTCTCGGACTACGAGCAGTACTTC.